These T cell receptor beta chains were read from a single sample in a study of post-analysis software for immune sequencing data. Using its own MiXCR run on the PCR reads, TCRdb lists one record per CDR3 protein. Of about 500,000 distinct CDR3 sequences in the sample, 45% were seen once. Source material: blood. The origin of the receptors is a girl aged 10-17 years with multiple sclerosis. The CDR3 runs from the conserved cysteine through the conserved F or W. Fields, in order: J gene, clone size, D gene, V gene, CDR3 DNA, CDR3 protein. A D gene is named only where the DNA matches it firmly. Clone size, where shown, is once, few, many, or a class for clones that have expanded.

TRBJ2-5	once	TRBD2	TRBV7-2	TGTGCCAGCAGCATCGGACTAGCGGGGGGTCGCGGGACCCAGTACTTC	CASSIGLAGGRGTQYF
TRBJ1-1	few	.	TRBV6-5	TGTGCCAGCAGTTACTCGAACCTGAAGAACACTGAAGCTTTCTTT	CASSYSNLKNTEAFF
TRBJ2-3	.	TRBD2	TRBV20-1	TGCAGTGCTAGCGGGGGGGCTACAGATACGCAGTATTTT	CSASGGATDTQYF
TRBJ2-5	.	TRBD2	TRBV5-1	TGCGCCAGCAGCTTGGGCGGGGGAGTGAACCAAGAGACCCAGTACTTC	CASSLGGGVNQETQYF
TRBJ2-7	few	.	TRBV20-1	TGCAGTGCTAGAGATAGCAGGAAGGCATCCTACGAGCAGTACTTC	CSARDSRKASYEQYF
TRBJ2-5	.	.	TRBV20-1	TGCAGTGCTAGGTCGGGGCCCCTAGAGACCCAGTACTTC	CSARSGPLETQYF
TRBJ2-7	once	TRBD1	TRBV6-5	TGTGCCAGCAGTTACGTTTTTTGCGACAGGGGCTTCTACGAGCAGTACTTC	CASSYVFCDRGFYEQYF
TRBJ2-7	.	TRBD2	TRBV4-2	TGTGCCAGCAGCCAAGATATAAGGACTAGGAGGTCCTACGAGCAGTACTTC	CASSQDIRTRRSYEQYF
TRBJ2-3	few	.	TRBV12-3/TRBV12-4	TGTGCCAGCAGTTTTGGGGGAGTAGATACGCAGTATTTT	CASSFGGVDTQYF
TRBJ2-5	.	TRBD1	TRBV9	TGTGCCAGCAGCGTTAGGGACAGGGGGTTTCAAGAGACCCAGTACTTC	CASSVRDRGFQETQYF
TRBJ1-5	.	.	TRBV28	TGTGCCAGCAGACCGGGCCCCCCTCAGCCCCAGCATTTT	CASRPGPPQPQHF
TRBJ2-7	once	.	TRBV7-8	TGTGCCAGCAGCTTGGAACACCGGTACGAGCAGTACTTC	CASSLEHRYEQYF
TRBJ2-3	few	.	TRBV29-1	TGCAGCGGGGAAGGGCAGGGCACAGATACGCAGTATTTT	CSGEGQGTDTQYF
TRBJ2-1	.	.	TRBV12-3/TRBV12-4	TGTGCCAGCAGAGGGGGTAATGAGCAGTTCTTC	CASRGGNEQFF
TRBJ1-2	.	.	TRBV6-2/TRBV6-3	TGTGCCAGCTTTGAACAGGGTCGGTATGGCTACACCTTC	CASFEQGRYGYTF
TRBJ1-4	few	.	TRBV10-2	TGCGCCAGCAGTGAGTCTCGGGGAGAGGTTGAAAAACTGTTTTTT	CASSESRGEVEKLFF
TRBJ2-5	.	.	TRBV6-5	TGTGCCAGCACCGGGCTTTGGGAGACCCAGTACTTC	CASTGLWETQYF
TRBJ2-7	.	.	TRBV28	TGTGCCAGCAGGTCGGGCTCAAGGGGGGTAGAGCAGTACTTC	CASRSGSRGVEQYF
TRBJ2-1	.	TRBD2	TRBV29-1	TGCAGCGTTGAGAGGACTAGCGGGAGAGGGTATGAGCAGTTCTTC	CSVERTSGRGYEQFF
TRBJ2-3	once	TRBD2	TRBV9	TGTGCCAGCAGCGTGGCGGGAGGGCTGGGCACAGATACGCAGTATTTT	CASSVAGGLGTDTQYF
TRBJ2-5	.	TRBD1	TRBV18	TGTGCCAGCTCACCACCGTTGCAGGGGGCTCAAGAGACCCAGTACTTC	CASSPPLQGAQETQYF
TRBJ2-7	.	.	TRBV25-1	TGTGCCAGCAGTGAGCAGGGAGTTGGCGAGCAGTACTTC	CASSEQGVGEQYF
TRBJ1-1	few	TRBD1	TRBV29-1	TGCAGCGCCGGTCAGGGGGCGAGTCGGACTGAAGCTTTCTTT	CSAGQGASRTEAFF